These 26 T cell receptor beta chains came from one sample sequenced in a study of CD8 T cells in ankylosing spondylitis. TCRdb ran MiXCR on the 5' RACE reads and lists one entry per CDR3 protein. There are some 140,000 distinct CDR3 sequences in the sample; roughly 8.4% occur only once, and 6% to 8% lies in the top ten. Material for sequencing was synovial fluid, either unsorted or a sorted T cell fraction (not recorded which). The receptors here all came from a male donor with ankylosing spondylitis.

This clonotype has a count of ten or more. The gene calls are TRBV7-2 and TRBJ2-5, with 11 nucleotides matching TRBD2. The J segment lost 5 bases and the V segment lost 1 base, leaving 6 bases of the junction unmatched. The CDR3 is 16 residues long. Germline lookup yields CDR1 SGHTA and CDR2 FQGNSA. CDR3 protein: CASSLVASGGWETQYF. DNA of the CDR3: TGTGCCAGCAGCTTAGTGGCTAGCGGGGGGTGGGAGACCCAGTACTTC.

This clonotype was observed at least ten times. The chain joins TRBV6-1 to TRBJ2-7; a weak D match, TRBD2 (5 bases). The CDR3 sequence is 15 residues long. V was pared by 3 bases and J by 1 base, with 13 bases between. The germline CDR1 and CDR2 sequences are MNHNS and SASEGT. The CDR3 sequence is CASSEPGTGSYEQYF. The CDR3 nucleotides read TGTGCCAGCAGTGAGCCTGGAACGGGATCCTACGAGCAGTACTTC.

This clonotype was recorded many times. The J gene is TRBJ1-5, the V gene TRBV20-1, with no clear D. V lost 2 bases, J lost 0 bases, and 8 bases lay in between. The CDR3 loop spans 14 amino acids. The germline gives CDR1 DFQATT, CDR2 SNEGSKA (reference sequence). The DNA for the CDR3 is TGCAGTGCTAGAAGATCTTATAGCAATCAGCCCCAGCATTTT. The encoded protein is CSARRSYSNQPQHF.

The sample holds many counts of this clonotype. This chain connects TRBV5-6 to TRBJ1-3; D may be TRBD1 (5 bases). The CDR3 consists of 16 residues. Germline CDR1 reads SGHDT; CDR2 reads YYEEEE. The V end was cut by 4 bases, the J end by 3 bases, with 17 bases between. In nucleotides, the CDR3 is TGTGCCAGCAGCAAACCGACCGGGACTAGTGGAAACACCATATATTTT. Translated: CASSKPTGTSGNTIYF.

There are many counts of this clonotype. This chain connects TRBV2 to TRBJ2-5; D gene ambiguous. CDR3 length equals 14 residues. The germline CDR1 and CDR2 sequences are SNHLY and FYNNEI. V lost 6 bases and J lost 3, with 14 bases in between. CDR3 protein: CASSERRDKETQYF. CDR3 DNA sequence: TGTGCCAGCAGCGAGCGAAGAGACAAAGAGACCCAGTACTTC.

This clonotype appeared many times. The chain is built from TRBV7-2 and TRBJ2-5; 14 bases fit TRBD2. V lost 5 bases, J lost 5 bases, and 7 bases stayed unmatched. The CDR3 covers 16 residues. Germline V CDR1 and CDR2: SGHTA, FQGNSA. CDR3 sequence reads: CASSHQTSGGAETQYF. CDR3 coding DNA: TGTGCCAGCAGCCACCAGACTAGCGGGGGGGCGGAGACCCAGTACTTC. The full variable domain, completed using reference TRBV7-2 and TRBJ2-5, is GAGVSQSPSNKVTEKGKDVELRCDPISGHTALYWYRQSLGQGLEFLIYFQGNSAPDKSGLPSDRFSAERTGGSVSTLTIQRTQQEDSAVYLCASSHQTSGGAETQYFGPGTRLLVL.

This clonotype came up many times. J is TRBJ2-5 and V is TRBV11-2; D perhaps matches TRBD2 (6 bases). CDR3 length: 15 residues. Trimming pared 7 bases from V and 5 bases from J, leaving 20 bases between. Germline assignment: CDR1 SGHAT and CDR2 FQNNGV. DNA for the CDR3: TGTGCCAGCACCCCAGGAGGTCGGGCGGGGGAGACCCAGTACTTC. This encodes CASTPGGRAGETQYF.

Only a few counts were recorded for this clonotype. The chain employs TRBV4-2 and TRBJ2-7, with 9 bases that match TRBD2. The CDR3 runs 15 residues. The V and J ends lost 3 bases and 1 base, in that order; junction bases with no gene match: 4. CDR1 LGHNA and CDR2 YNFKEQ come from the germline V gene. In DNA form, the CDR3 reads TGTGCCAGCAGCCAGGCTAGCGGGGCTTCCTACGAGCAGTACTTC. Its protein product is CASSQASGASYEQYF.

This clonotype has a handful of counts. The CDR3 loop is CASNSVGRSSGANVLTF. The CDR3 DNA is TGTGCCAGCAATAGTGTTGGACGGAGCTCTGGGGCCAACGTCCTGACTTTC. V usage is TRBV4-2 and J usage is TRBJ2-6; D gene unclear. Trimming stripped 7 bases from V and 0 bases from J, with 16 bases between. The length of the CDR3 is 17 residues. CDR1 LGHNA and CDR2 YNFKEQ come from the germline V gene.

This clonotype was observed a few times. The CDR3 DNA reads as TGTGCCAGCAGCTCCAGGGCGACCGGGGAGCTGTTTTTT. Translation gives CASSSRATGELFF. The chain couples TRBV5-4 to TRBJ2-2, with D maybe TRBD1 (5 bases). Germline lookup yields CDR1 SGHNT and CDR2 YYREEE (reference sequence). This CDR3 has 13 amino acids. The germline V and J ends were trimmed by 3 bases and 5 bases, with 8 bases remaining between them.

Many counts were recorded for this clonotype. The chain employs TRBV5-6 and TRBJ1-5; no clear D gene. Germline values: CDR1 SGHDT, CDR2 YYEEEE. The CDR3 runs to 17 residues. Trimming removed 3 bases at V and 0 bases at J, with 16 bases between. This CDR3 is CASSSQLPRYSNQPQHF. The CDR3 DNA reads TGTGCCAGCAGCTCTCAGTTGCCCCGCTATAGCAATCAGCCCCAGCATTTT.

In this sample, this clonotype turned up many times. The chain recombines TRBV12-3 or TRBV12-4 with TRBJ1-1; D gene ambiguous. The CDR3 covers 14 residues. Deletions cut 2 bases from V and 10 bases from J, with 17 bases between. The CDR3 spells CASSLLRDGVGAFF. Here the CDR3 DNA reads TGTGCCAGCAGTTTATTAAGGGATGGGGTTGGAGCTTTCTTT.

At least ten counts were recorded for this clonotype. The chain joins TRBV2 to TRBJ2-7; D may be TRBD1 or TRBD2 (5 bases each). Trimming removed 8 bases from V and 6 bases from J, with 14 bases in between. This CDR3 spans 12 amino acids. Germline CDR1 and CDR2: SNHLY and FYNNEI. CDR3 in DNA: TGTGCCAGCGGGGGTCTGGCGGGCGAGCAGTACTTC. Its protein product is CASGGLAGEQYF. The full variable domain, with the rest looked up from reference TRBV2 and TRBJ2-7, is EPEVTQTPSHQVTQMGQEVILRCVPISNHLYFYWYRQILGQKVEFLVSFYNNEISEKSEIFDDQFSVERPDGSNFTLKIRSTKLEDSAMYFCASGGLAGEQYFGPGTRLTVT.

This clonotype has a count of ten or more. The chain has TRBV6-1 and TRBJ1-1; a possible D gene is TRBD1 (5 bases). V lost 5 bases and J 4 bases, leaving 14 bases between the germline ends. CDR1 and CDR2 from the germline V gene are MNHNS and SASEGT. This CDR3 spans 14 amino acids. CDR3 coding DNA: TGTGCCAGCAGTCCGGACATGTGGGGCACTGAAGCTTTCTTT. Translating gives CASSPDMWGTEAFF.

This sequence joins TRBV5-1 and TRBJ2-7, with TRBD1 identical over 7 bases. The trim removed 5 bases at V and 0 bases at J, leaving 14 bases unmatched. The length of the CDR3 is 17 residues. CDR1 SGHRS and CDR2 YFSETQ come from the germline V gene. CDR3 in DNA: TGCGCCAGCAGACCCCATCCGGGGACAGTAGTCTCCTACGAGCAGTACTTC. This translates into CASRPHPGTVVSYEQYF. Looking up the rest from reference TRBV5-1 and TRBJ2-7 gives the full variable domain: KAGVTQTPRYLIKTRGQQVTLSCSPISGHRSVSWYQQTPGQGLQFLFEYFSETQRNKGNFPGRFSGRQFSNSRSEMNVSTLELGDSALYLCASRPHPGTVVSYEQYFGPGTRLTVT.

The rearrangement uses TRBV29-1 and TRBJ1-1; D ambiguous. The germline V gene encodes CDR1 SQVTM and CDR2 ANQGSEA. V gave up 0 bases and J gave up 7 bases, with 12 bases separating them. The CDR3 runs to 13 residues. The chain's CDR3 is CSVEDRSGGEAFF. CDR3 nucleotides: TGCAGCGTTGAAGATAGGTCCGGAGGTGAAGCTTTCTTT.

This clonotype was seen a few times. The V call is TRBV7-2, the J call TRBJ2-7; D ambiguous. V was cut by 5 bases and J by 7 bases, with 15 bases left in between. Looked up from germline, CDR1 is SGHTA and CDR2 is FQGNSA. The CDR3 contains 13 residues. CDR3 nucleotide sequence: TGTGCCAGCAGCCCGTTTTCAACTTTAGAGCAGTACTTC. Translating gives CASSPFSTLEQYF.

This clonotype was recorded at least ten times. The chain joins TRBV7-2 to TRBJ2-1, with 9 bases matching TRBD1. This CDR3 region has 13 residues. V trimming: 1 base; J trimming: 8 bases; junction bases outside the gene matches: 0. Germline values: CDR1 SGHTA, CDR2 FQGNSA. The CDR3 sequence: CASSLGTGDEQFF. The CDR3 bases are TGTGCCAGCAGCTTAGGGACAGGGGATGAGCAGTTCTTC.

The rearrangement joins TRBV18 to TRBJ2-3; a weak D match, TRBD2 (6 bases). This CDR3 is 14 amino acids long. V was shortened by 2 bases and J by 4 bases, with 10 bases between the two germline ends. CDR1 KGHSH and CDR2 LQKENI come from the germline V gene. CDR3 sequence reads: CASSPTSKADTQYF. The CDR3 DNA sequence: TGTGCCAGCTCACCAACTAGCAAAGCAGATACGCAGTATTTT.

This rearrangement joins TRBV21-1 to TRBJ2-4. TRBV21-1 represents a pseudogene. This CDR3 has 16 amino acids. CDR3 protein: CASSTPAVESKNIQYF. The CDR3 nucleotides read TGTGCCAGCAGCACACCAGCAGTAGAGTCCAAAAACATTCAGTACTTC.

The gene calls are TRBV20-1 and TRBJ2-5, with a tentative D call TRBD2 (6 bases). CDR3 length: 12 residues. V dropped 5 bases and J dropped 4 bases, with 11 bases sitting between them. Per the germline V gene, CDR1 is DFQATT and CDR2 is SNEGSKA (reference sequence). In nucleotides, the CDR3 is TGCAGTGCTGCTCGGGACTCAGAGACCCAGTACTTC. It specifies CSAARDSETQYF.

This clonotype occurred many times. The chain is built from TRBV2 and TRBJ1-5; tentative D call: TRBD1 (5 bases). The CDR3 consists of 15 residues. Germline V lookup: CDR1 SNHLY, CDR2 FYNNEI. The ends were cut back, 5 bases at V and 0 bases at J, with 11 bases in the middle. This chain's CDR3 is CASSSRDGSNQPQHF. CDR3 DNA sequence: TGTGCCAGCAGTTCCAGGGACGGTAGCAATCAGCCCCAGCATTTT.

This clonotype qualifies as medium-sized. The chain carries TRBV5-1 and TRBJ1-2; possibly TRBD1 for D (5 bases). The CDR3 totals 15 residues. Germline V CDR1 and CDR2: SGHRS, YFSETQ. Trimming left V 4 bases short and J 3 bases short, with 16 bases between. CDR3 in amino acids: CASSQTAVPDYGYTF. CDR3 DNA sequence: TGCGCCAGCAGCCAGACAGCGGTTCCCGACTATGGCTACACCTTC.

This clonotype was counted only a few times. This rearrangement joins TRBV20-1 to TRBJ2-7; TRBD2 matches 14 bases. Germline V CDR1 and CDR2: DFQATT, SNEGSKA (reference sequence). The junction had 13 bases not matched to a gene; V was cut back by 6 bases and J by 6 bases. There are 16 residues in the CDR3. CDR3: CSAGGVRLAGGSEQYF. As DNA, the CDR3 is TGCAGTGCCGGCGGAGTTAGACTAGCGGGAGGGAGCGAGCAGTACTTC.

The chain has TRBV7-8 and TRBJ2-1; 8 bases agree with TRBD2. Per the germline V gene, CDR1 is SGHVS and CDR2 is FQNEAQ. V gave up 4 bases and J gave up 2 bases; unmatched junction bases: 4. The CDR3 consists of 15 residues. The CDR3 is CASSSRLAPYNEQFF. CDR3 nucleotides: TGTGCCAGCAGCTCGCGACTAGCGCCCTACAATGAGCAGTTCTTC.

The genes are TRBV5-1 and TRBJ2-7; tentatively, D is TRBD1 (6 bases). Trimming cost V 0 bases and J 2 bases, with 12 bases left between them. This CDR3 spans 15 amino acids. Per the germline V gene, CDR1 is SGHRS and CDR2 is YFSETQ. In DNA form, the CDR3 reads TGCGCCAGCAGCTTGGCCGGGACAAAAACCTACGAGCAGTACTTC. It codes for CASSLAGTKTYEQYF.